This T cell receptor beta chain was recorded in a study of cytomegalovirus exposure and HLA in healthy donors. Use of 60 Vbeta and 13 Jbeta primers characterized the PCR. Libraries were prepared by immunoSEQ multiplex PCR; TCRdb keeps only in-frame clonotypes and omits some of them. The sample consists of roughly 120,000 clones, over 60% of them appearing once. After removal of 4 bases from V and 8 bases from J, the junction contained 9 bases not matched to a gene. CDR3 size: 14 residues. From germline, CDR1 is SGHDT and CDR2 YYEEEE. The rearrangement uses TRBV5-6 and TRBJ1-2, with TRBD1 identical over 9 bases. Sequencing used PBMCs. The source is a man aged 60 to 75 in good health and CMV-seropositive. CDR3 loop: CASSHPTGGLGYTF. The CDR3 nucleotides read TGTGCCAGCAGCCACCCGACAGGGGGATTGGGCTACACCTTC.